The 6 T cell receptor beta chains presented below share a single source sample, sequenced in a study of vaccination effects on CD4 cells after COVID-19. Antigen specificity for these receptors is unknown. It was after around 10 days of culture that CD4+ T cells were isolated. This person's SARS-CoV-2 infection, confirmed by PCR, occurred between March and December 2020. Participants were vaccinated with two doses of either the BNT162b2 or mRNA-1273 vaccine. Repertoires were generated with immunoSEQ multiplex PCR, while TCRdb's copy carries only in-frame clones and drops some. This table holds 50,000 or so clones, over 60% found once. The sequences come from CD4+ T cells from PBMCs cultured without peptide, collected after COVID-19 vaccination. Source of these receptors: a human donor who had a prior SARS-CoV-2 infection.

The chain links TRBV4-3 to TRBJ2-3; 8 bases are shared with TRBD1. Germline assignment: CDR1 LGHNA and CDR2 YSLEER. Unmatched junction bases numbered 12, after V lost 0 bases and J lost 1 base. This CDR3 spans 19 amino acids. This chain's CDR3 is CASSQETTTTGVGTDTQYF. The CDR3 nucleotides are TGCGCCAGCAGCCAAGAGACAACCACGACAGGGGTAGGCACAGATACGCAGTATTTT.

The rearrangement joins TRBV6-5 to TRBJ2-3, with D tentatively TRBD1 or TRBD2 (5 bases each). The germline CDR1 and CDR2 sequences are MNHEY and SVGAGI. The CDR3 extends over 15 amino acids. V shed 5 bases and J shed 2 bases, with 14 bases lying between them. CDR3 loop: CASSTLGDPTDTQYF. The CDR3 nucleotides are TGTGCCAGCAGTACCCTGGGGGACCCCACAGATACGCAGTATTTT.

This chain uses TRBV6-2 or TRBV6-3 with TRBJ1-4, with 10 bases that match TRBD1. The length of the CDR3 is 15 residues. The trim removed 6 bases at V and 7 bases at J, leaving 8 bases unmatched. The germline V gene has CDR1 MNHEY and CDR2 SVGEGT. The CDR3 bases are TGTGCCAGCAGCGACATCCGGGACAGGGGTGAAAAACTGTTTTTT. Amino acid sequence: CASSDIRDRGEKLFF.

The chain employs TRBV9 and TRBJ2-1; D possibly corresponds to TRBD2 (5 bases). Trimming removed 6 bases from V and 3 bases from J, with 13 bases in between. Germline V gene sequence: CDR1 SGDLS, CDR2 YYNGEE. This CDR3 comprises 14 residues. The CDR3 region is CASTKLADYNEQFF. As DNA, the CDR3 is TGTGCCAGCACCAAGCTAGCTGACTACAATGAGCAGTTCTTC.

The chain has TRBV2 and TRBJ2-7; D possibly corresponds to TRBD1 (5 bases). The CDR3 has 13 amino acids. The germline gives CDR1 SNHLY, CDR2 FYNNEI. Deletions cut 7 bases from V and 4 bases from J, with 14 bases between. In DNA form, the CDR3 reads TGTGCCAGCAACAGGTACCTAGGGTACGAGCAGTACTTC. Its protein is CASNRYLGYEQYF.

The chain couples TRBV5-6 to TRBJ2-1; D is ambiguous. Trimming cost V 0 bases and J 2 bases, with 3 bases left between them. Germline-derived CDR1 and CDR2 are SGHDT and YYEEEE. The CDR3 extends over 13 amino acids. Written as DNA, the CDR3 is TGTGCCAGCAGCTTGGGGCCCTACAATGAGCAGTTCTTC. As protein: CASSLGPYNEQFF.